This passage covers 25 T cell receptor beta chains from one sample sequenced in a study of T cells in Graves' hyperthyroidism and ophthalmopathy. Amplified TCR beta CDR3 regions came from RNA transcripts. HTBI primers drove first-round RT-PCR of the TCR CDR3. TCRdb re-called the multiplex PCR reads with MiXCR, one entry per CDR3 protein. The repertoire holds roughly 500,000 distinct CDR3 sequences, with roughly a quarter as singletons. The specimen sequenced was blood. The receptors originated from a woman younger than 45 with Graves' ophthalmopathy.

The DNA for the CDR3 is TGTGCCAGCAGCTTTCACAGCAACATGAACACTGAAGCTTTCTTT. It yields the protein CASSFHSNMNTEAFF. The V and J genes are TRBV11-3 and TRBJ1-1; D ambiguous. Germline V gene data show CDR1 as SGHNT and CDR2 as YENEEA. The CDR3 consists of 15 residues. The germline V and J ends were trimmed by 3 bases and 0 bases, with 11 bases remaining between them.

V usage is TRBV5-1 and J usage is TRBJ1-2; D might be TRBD1 (5 bases). Trimming shortened V by 1 base and J by 8 bases, and 12 bases separated the two germline ends. This CDR3 spans 13 amino acids. Germline values: CDR1 SGHRS, CDR2 YFSETQ. The DNA for the CDR3 is TGCGCCAGCAGCTTGCTCCTAAGGGGAGGCTACACCTTC. It codes for CASSLLLRGGYTF.

This clonotype was seen more than once but under ten times. The gene calls are TRBV6-1 and TRBJ2-7; D call uncertain. The CDR3 totals 16 residues. Trimming left V 0 bases short and J 0 bases short, with 12 bases between. Germline V gives CDR1 MNHNS, CDR2 SASEGT. The CDR3 protein is CASSEAGQVGSYEQYF. CDR3 sequence (DNA): TGTGCCAGCAGTGAAGCAGGGCAGGTGGGCTCCTACGAGCAGTACTTC.

This clonotype was detected only a few times. The chain has TRBV12-3 or TRBV12-4 and TRBJ2-7; 8 nucleotides agree with TRBD2. The CDR3 is 15 residues long. V trimming: 6 bases; J trimming: 2 bases; junction bases outside the gene matches: 9. CDR3 region: CASRPYSSGAYEQYF. The DNA for the CDR3 is TGTGCCAGCAGGCCCTACAGTAGCGGGGCCTACGAGCAGTACTTC.

This clonotype showed up many times. V and J are TRBV28 and TRBJ1-2, with D unresolved. CDR1 is MDHEN and CDR2 is SYDVKM in the germline V gene. Trimming removed 6 bases from V and 4 bases from J, with 18 bases in between. The CDR3 loop spans 15 amino acids. The CDR3 sequence is CASSPMTGEGYGYTF. In DNA form, the CDR3 reads TGTGCCAGCAGCCCAATGACGGGTGAAGGCTATGGCTACACCTTC.

This clonotype showed up many times. The rearrangement joins TRBV27 to TRBJ2-7, with unresolved D. From germline, CDR1 is MNHEY and CDR2 SMNVEV (reference sequence). The CDR3 totals 14 residues. Between the trimmed V and J ends, which lost 3 bases and 2 bases, there was a span of 11 bases. CDR3 in DNA: TGTGCCAGCAGTTTTCATGGAAGGACCTACGAGCAGTACTTC. It is translated as CASSFHGRTYEQYF.

This clonotype was seen at least ten times. V gene TRBV2 combines with J gene TRBJ2-5; 7 bases are shared with TRBD2. Germline values: CDR1 SNHLY, CDR2 FYNNEI. This CDR3 contains 15 residues. V shed 2 bases, J shed 4 bases, and the junction held 7 bases outside the gene matches. The CDR3 region is CASSELGGSRETQYF. CDR3 nucleotide sequence: TGTGCCAGCAGTGAACTGGGCGGGAGCAGAGAGACCCAGTACTTC.

There are many counts of this clonotype. This sequence joins TRBV19 and TRBJ2-2; 9 bases are a match to TRBD2. The CDR3 has 17 residues. V lost 4 bases to trimming and J lost 4 bases; unmatched junction nucleotides: 10. The germline V gene has CDR1 LNHDA and CDR2 SQIVND (reference sequence). The CDR3 is CASSKPRLAVGTGELFF. CDR3 nucleotides: TGTGCCAGTAGTAAACCTCGACTAGCGGTGGGCACCGGGGAGCTGTTTTTT.

This clonotype was recorded at least ten times. V and J are TRBV2 and TRBJ2-7; unclear D gene. The CDR3 sequence is 14 residues long. V was trimmed by 7 bases and J by 3 bases, leaving 16 bases between them. Germline V gene data show CDR1 as SNHLY and CDR2 as FYNNEI. In nucleotides, the CDR3 is TGTGCCAGCACCCAGGACCTAACAGACTACGAGCAGTACTTC. Its protein is CASTQDLTDYEQYF.

The sample holds many counts of this clonotype. The chain combines TRBV6-1 with TRBJ1-1; TRBD1 might be the D (6 bases). This CDR3 comprises 12 residues. The germline V gene has CDR1 MNHNS and CDR2 SASEGT. Trimming removed 6 bases from V and 6 bases from J, with 11 bases in between. The CDR3 region has the DNA TGTGCCAGCAGCCGCGGGGGCCCTGAAGCTTTCTTT. Protein: CASSRGGPEAFF.

This clonotype has ten or more counts. The chain joins TRBV19 to TRBJ1-1; a weak D match, TRBD1 (6 bases). In germline, CDR1 is LNHDA, CDR2 SQIVND (reference sequence). The CDR3 runs 15 residues. The V end lost 3 bases, the J end lost 1 base, and 12 bases lay between the germline ends. The CDR3 coding sequence is TGTGCCAGTAGTATCACAGGGTTGGCGAACACTGAAGCTTTCTTT. It codes for CASSITGLANTEAFF.

The chain combines TRBV6-2 or TRBV6-3 with TRBJ2-5; D remains unclear. Trimming took 0 bases from V and 13 from J, leaving 12 bases between them. Looked up from germline, CDR1 is MNHEY and CDR2 is SVGEGT. The CDR3 sequence is 12 residues long. CDR3 bases: TGTGCCAGCAGTTACTCGACCCAAGCTAGGTACTTC. Protein: CASSYSTQARYF.

This clonotype has more than one count but fewer than ten. The chain joins TRBV14 to TRBJ2-5; possible D gene TRBD2, 5 bases. Germline values: CDR1 SGHDN, CDR2 FVKESK. V was pared by 4 bases and J by 3 bases, with 21 bases between. The CDR3 is made up of 17 amino acids. CDR3 in amino acids: CASSPGALGADEETQYF. The CDR3 bases are TGTGCCAGCAGCCCGGGCGCACTGGGAGCCGACGAAGAGACCCAGTACTTC.

This clonotype has a count of ten or more. The rearrangement links TRBV12-5 to TRBJ2-5; D is undetermined. Germline loops: CDR1 LGHNT, CDR2 FRNRAP. V lost 1 base, J lost 7 bases, and 10 bases lay in between. This CDR3 spans 13 amino acids. CDR3 sequence: CASGLDHGGTQYF. The CDR3 DNA reads as TGTGCTAGTGGTTTGGACCACGGCGGGACCCAGTACTTC.

The table lists this clonotype with a few counts. The chain carries TRBV7-6 and TRBJ2-3, with TRBD1 matching 8 bases. This CDR3 contains 14 residues. Germline V lookup: CDR1 SGHVS, CDR2 FNYEAQ. V dropped 5 bases and J dropped 5; count of bases not matched to a gene: 6. The CDR3 protein is CASSKDRVEDTQYF. CDR3 DNA: TGTGCCAGCAGCAAGGACAGGGTTGAAGATACGCAGTATTTT.

This clonotype has ten or more counts. This chain joins TRBV27 and TRBJ1-2, with TRBD1 as a possible D gene (6 bases). The germline gives CDR1 MNHEY, CDR2 SMNVEV (reference sequence). The CDR3 sequence is 14 residues long. V lost 8 bases and J lost 2, with 15 bases in between. CDR3 DNA: TGTGCCAGCGCTCTTGCCGGACAGAACTATGGCTACACCTTC. It yields the protein CASALAGQNYGYTF.

The genes are TRBV28 and TRBJ2-7; maybe TRBD1 (6 bases). V was cut by 6 bases and J by 3 bases, with 18 bases left in between. The CDR3 is 15 residues long. Germline lookup yields CDR1 MDHEN and CDR2 SYDVKM. The CDR3 nucleotides are TGTGCCAGCAGCCCACACAGGGATACCCTCTACGAGCAGTACTTC. Translating it yields CASSPHRDTLYEQYF.

Regarding this clonotype: One end of the junction does not line up with germline, which may come from a read error. The gene calls are TRBV27 and TRBJ2-7; D possibly matches TRBD1 or TRBD2 (5 bases each). CDR1 is MNHEY and CDR2 is SMNVEV in the germline V gene (reference sequence). The CDR3 spans 15 residues. For the CDR3, the DNA is TGTGCCAGCACCGCCCGAGGGGTCGCGTCCGACGATCAGTACTTC. Its translation: CASTARGVASDDQYF.

This clonotype was seen repeatedly, ten times or more. The rearrangement joins TRBV3-1 to TRBJ1-1, with 7 bases identical to TRBD1. Trimming took 1 base from V and 4 from J; bases not matched to a gene: 9. The germline gives CDR1 LGHDT, CDR2 YNNKEL (reference sequence). This CDR3 region has 16 residues. CDR3 in DNA: TGTGCCAGCAGCCAAGTGTCAGGGGGAAGGGGCACTGAAGCTTTCTTT. This gives the protein CASSQVSGGRGTEAFF. The complete variable domain, with remaining parts taken from reference TRBV3-1 and TRBJ1-1, reads DTAVSQTPKYLVTQMGNDKSIKCEQNLGHDTMYWYKQDSKKFLKIMFSYNNKELIINETVPNRFSPKSPDKAHLNLHINSLELGDSAVYFCASSQVSGGRGTEAFFGQGTRLTVV.

The V gene is TRBV18, the J gene TRBJ2-7; D uncertain. The V gene's germline CDR1 is KGHSH and CDR2 LQKENI. The ends were cut back, 2 bases at V and 2 bases at J, with 10 bases in the middle. This CDR3 region has 14 residues. The CDR3 DNA is TGTGCCAGCTCACCATACAGTGAAACCTACGAGCAGTACTTC. Protein sequence: CASSPYSETYEQYF.

Turning to this clonotype: A much larger clone differs by one base, so this may be a read error. The chain carries TRBV19 and TRBJ1-2; maybe TRBD1 (5 bases). Trimming removed 8 bases from V and 4 bases from J, with 17 bases in between. CDR3 size: 14 residues. Germline V gene sequence: CDR1 LNHDA, CDR2 SQIVND (reference sequence). CDR3 in DNA: TGTGCCAGTGGAGACAGAGGCGTCGTCTATGGCTACACCTTC. The encoded protein is CASGDRGVVYGYTF.

This rearrangement joins TRBV9 to TRBJ2-7; TRBD1 agrees at 10 bases. Germline CDR1 and CDR2: SGDLS and YYNGEE. The CDR3 runs 14 residues. The V and J ends lost 2 bases and 7 bases, in that order; junction bases with no gene match: 6. The CDR3 bases are TGTGCCAGCAGCGTCGGGGGGACAGGGGATGAGCAGTACTTC. It translates to CASSVGGTGDEQYF.

This clonotype occurred a few times. The chain is built from TRBV6-5 and TRBJ2-7; D is unresolved. Trimming removed 2 bases from V and 0 bases from J, with 14 bases in between. This CDR3 region has 16 residues. Germline loops: CDR1 MNHEY, CDR2 SVGAGI. CDR3 residues: CASSYRRDGFSYEQYF. CDR3 nucleotide sequence: TGTGCCAGCAGTTACAGACGCGATGGGTTCTCCTACGAGCAGTACTTC.

This clonotype came up many times. This chain joins TRBV5-1 and TRBJ2-7; D not resolved. Germline CDR1 reads SGHRS; CDR2 reads YFSETQ. V lost 1 base to trimming and J lost 3 bases, with 11 bases between them. The CDR3 extends over 14 amino acids. The CDR3 sequence is CASSLRSTDYEQYF. CDR3 sequence (DNA): TGCGCCAGCAGCTTGAGGTCTACCGACTACGAGCAGTACTTC.

Only a few counts were recorded for this clonotype. The chain combines TRBV27 with TRBJ2-7; 7 bases align to TRBD1. The CDR3 length is 14 residues. The V segment lost 2 bases and the J segment 3 bases; nucleotides outside the gene matches: 4. Germline V gives CDR1 MNHEY, CDR2 SMNVEV (reference sequence). This CDR3 is CASSLNTGVYEQYF. The CDR3 nucleotides read TGTGCCAGCAGTTTAAACACAGGGGTCTACGAGCAGTACTTC.